This T cell receptor beta chain was retrieved from a study of blood T cell repertoires in COVID-19. At the level of the study: Donors in the United States, Italy and Spain gave samples during acute or convalescent COVID-19. In each case, the material was cDNA or gDNA derived from T cells, B-cell-depleted T cells, or PBMCs.

The assay was immunoSEQ multiplex PCR, and TCRdb's table has in-frame clones only and misses some. This sample carries 100,000 or so clones, about 88% of them seen once, and the ten largest clones take around 2%. V lost 4 bases to trimming and J lost 3 bases; unmatched junction nucleotides: 3. The CDR3 spans 16 residues. Germline V gene data show CDR1 as LGHNA and CDR2 as YNFKEQ. The receptor was isolated from a human donor in a cohort sampled during active COVID-19. V gene TRBV4-2 combines with J gene TRBJ2-5, with 15 bases fitting TRBD2. The sample comprised peripheral blood. CDR3 nucleotides: TGTGCCAGCAGCCCGGGACTAGCGGGAGGTGAAGAGACCCAGTACTTC. It yields the protein CASSPGLAGGEETQYF.